These T cell receptor beta chains were read from a single sample in a study of memory CD8 T cells in hepatitis C reinfection. TCRdb's table, derived via immunoSEQ multiplex PCR, lists solely in-frame clones and lacks some. The sample gives 45,000 to 65,000 clones, about 90% of which show up once; 1% is in the top ten. The sample was naive CD8+ T cells sorted from blood. These receptors came from a man younger than 35 with hepatitis C virus infection. The CDR3 runs from the conserved cysteine through the conserved F or W. A D gene is named only where the DNA matches it firmly. Not every row has a clone size; where given, it reads once, few, many or a size class.

j_call	d_call	clone_size	v_call	cdr3_aa	cdr3_nt
TRBJ2-5	TRBD2	NA	TRBV4-1	CASSQSGGAGETQYF	TGCGCCAGCAGCCAAAGCGGGGGGGCGGGAGAGACCCAGTACTTC
TRBJ2-1	TRBD2	NA	TRBV4-1	CASSQLGLAGVNEQFF	TGCGCCAGCAGCCAACTGGGACTAGCGGGAGTCAATGAGCAGTTCTTC
TRBJ2-1	NA	NA	TRBV4-3	CASSHRDNYNEQFF	TGCGCCAGCAGCCATAGAGACAACTACAATGAGCAGTTCTTC
TRBJ2-7	TRBD2	NA	TRBV9	CASSGTSGSYEQYF	TGTGCCAGCAGCGGAACTAGCGGTTCCTACGAGCAGTACTTC
TRBJ1-4	NA	NA	TRBV5-6	CASSLGVVWGTATNEKLFF	TGTGCCAGCAGCTTAGGAGTGGTATGGGGCACCGCAACTAATGAAAAACTGTTTTTT
TRBJ2-2	NA	once	TRBV5-1	CASSLAGNTGELFF	TGCGCCAGCAGCTTGGCCGGGAACACCGGGGAGCTGTTTTTT
TRBJ2-1	NA	NA	TRBV2	CASRSNLSPAFNNEQFF	TGTGCCAGTCGATCCAACCTATCTCCCGCATTCAACAATGAGCAGTTCTTC
TRBJ1-1	NA	NA	TRBV7-8	CASSLDTREAFF	TGTGCCAGCAGCTTAGATACGCGCGAAGCTTTCTTT
TRBJ2-7	NA	NA	TRBV7-9	CASSPRGYEQYF	TGTGCCAGCAGCCCCAGGGGCTACGAGCAGTACTTC
TRBJ2-1	TRBD2	NA	TRBV13	CASSLQASGYNEQFF	TGTGCCAGCAGCTTACAGGCTAGCGGGTACAATGAGCAGTTCTTC
TRBJ2-3	NA	NA	TRBV15	CATSSAGTLTDTQYF	TGTGCCACCAGCAGCGCCGGGACACTCACAGATACGCAGTATTTT
TRBJ1-5	NA	NA	TRBV5-6	CASSFSDYSNQPQHF	TGTGCCAGCAGCTTTTCAGATTATAGCAATCAGCCCCAGCATTTT
TRBJ2-1	TRBD2	NA	TRBV5-1	CASSLEASGGEQFF	TGCGCCAGCAGCTTGGAGGCTAGCGGGGGTGAGCAGTTCTTC
TRBJ2-7	TRBD1	NA	TRBV7-8	CASSAYRGPSYEQYF	TGTGCCAGCAGCGCGTACAGGGGTCCCTCCTACGAGCAGTACTTC
TRBJ1-2	TRBD1	NA	TRBV4-1	CASSQVGDRGIGYTF	TGCGCCAGCAGCCAAGTAGGGGACAGGGGTATCGGCTACACCTTC
TRBJ2-1	TRBD1	NA	TRBV19	CASTRTGSSYNEQFF	TGTGCCAGTACACGGACAGGGAGCTCCTACAATGAGCAGTTCTTC
TRBJ1-2	NA	NA	TRBV7-9	CASSRGGSGDYGYTF	TGTGCCAGCAGCCGAGGGGGGAGCGGGGACTATGGCTACACCTTC
TRBJ2-1	TRBD2	NA	TRBV2	CASRVTSGGRNEQFF	TGTGCCAGCAGGGTAACTAGCGGGGGGCGCAATGAGCAGTTCTTC
TRBJ1-6	TRBD1	few	TRBV2	CASRPGQGDSPLHF	TGTGCCAGCAGACCCGGACAGGGGGATTCACCCCTCCACTTT
TRBJ2-6	TRBD2	NA	TRBV5-4	CASSPAETSVGGANVLTF	TGTGCCAGCAGCCCAGCCGAGACTAGCGTAGGTGGGGCCAACGTCCTGACTTTC
TRBJ1-2	TRBD1	NA	TRBV6-6	CASSYSQGAEGYTF	TGTGCCAGCAGTTACTCTCAGGGGGCGGAGGGCTACACCTTC
TRBJ2-5	NA	NA	TRBV21-1	CASSEGASGEDQETQYF	TGTGCCAGCAGCGAAGGGGCTAGCGGGGAAGATCAAGAGACCCAGTACTTC
TRBJ2-3	TRBD2	once	TRBV27	CASSPAGGLGDTQYF	TGTGCCAGCAGTCCCGCGGGGGGGCTTGGAGATACGCAGTATTTT
TRBJ2-2	NA	once	TRBV28	CASSTRTGGELFF	TGTGCCAGCAGCACTAGAACGGGCGGGGAGCTGTTTTTT
TRBJ2-3	NA	NA	TRBV7-9	CASILLVSTDTQYF	TGTGCCAGCATCCTACTAGTTAGCACAGATACGCAGTATTTT
TRBJ2-7	NA	once	TRBV27	CASSPSSGYEQYF	TGTGCCAGCAGCCCTTCCTCGGGTTACGAGCAGTACTTC
TRBJ2-3	TRBD2	NA	TRBV9	CASSVEYGTSGSRADTQYF	TGTGCCAGCAGCGTAGAGTATGGGACTAGCGGGAGTAGAGCAGATACGCAGTATTTT
TRBJ2-6	TRBD1	NA	TRBV5-1	CASSPHDRASPGANVLTF	TGCGCCAGCAGCCCCCACGACAGGGCGTCCCCGGGGGCCAACGTCCTGACTTTC
TRBJ1-3	TRBD1	NA	TRBV30	CAWSVGTGPGNTIYF	TGTGCCTGGAGCGTCGGGACAGGACCTGGAAACACCATATATTTT